Here is one T cell receptor beta chain with its context. Its antigen is currently unknown. A read error may account for a junction end that differs from germline. The CDR3 runs to 17 residues. The germline CDR1 and CDR2 sequences are SGHNT and YENEEA. Some clones are missing from TCRdb's copy, which holds only in-frame ones; the method was immunoSEQ multiplex PCR. The repertoire holds roughly 4,200 clones, with about 83% as singletons. This entry comes from a study of T cells after posttransplantation cyclophosphamide. Study-level points and caveats: Recipient CMV seropositivity and CMV reactivation strongly tracked TRB clonality. Later post-transplant blood repertoires were often dominated by donor CD8+ memory clones.

Treatment was busulfan-fludarabine conditioning, a marrow graft, and cyclophosphamide on days +3 and +4. The material sequenced was CD4+ T cells sorted from blood, taken around 250 days after a stem cell transplant with posttransplant cyclophosphamide. The V call is TRBV11-3, the J call TRBJ2-1; 7 positions agree with TRBD2. This TCR was sampled from a young adult male patient who received an allogeneic stem cell transplant from a related donor, was CMV-positive, and had no GVHD. Part of the T cells may come from the graft donor. CDR3 coding DNA: TGTGCCAGCAACTTAACCCTCGGGGGAGGGCCTAATAATGAGCAGTTCTTC. The encoded protein is CASNLTLGGGPNNEQFF.